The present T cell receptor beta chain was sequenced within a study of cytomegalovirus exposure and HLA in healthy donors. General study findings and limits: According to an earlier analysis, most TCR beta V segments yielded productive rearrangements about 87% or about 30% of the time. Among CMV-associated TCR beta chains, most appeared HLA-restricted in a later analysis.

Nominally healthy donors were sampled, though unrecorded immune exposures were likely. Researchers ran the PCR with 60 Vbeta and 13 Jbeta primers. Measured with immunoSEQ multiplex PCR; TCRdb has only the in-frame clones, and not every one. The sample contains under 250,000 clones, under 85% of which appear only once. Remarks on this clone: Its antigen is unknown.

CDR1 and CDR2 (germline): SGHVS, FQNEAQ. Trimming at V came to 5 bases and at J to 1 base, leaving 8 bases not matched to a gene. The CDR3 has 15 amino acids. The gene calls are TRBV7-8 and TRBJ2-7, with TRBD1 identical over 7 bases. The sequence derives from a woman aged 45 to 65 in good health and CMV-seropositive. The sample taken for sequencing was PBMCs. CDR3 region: CASSPRRQGSYEQYF. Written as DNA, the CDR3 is TGTGCCAGCAGCCCCCGTCGACAGGGTTCCTACGAGCAGTACTTC.